This TCR beta chain came from a study of CXCR3-negative and CXCR3-positive naive CD8 T cells. Study-wide results and limits: CXCR3-positive naive cells carried more hydrophobic TRB CDR3s than CXCR3-negative naive cells did. Memory, not naive, CXCR3-negative and CXCR3-positive cells differed in TRBV-TRBJ usage.

CD45RO-CCR7+CD27+CD95- characterized naive CD8+ T cells. The CDR3 contains 15 residues. CDR1 and CDR2 from the germline V gene are MDHEN and SYDVKM. Regarding this clonotype: Its antigen is currently unknown.

5' RACE with UMI labels generated the TRB cDNA libraries. TCRdb reprocessed the 5' RACE reads and keeps a single row for each CDR3 protein, giving no DNA. The table for this sample gives approximately 74,000 distinct CDR3 sequences. The sequenced sample consisted of naive CXCR3- CD8+ T cells from blood. Subset denoted: CD45RO-CCR7+CD27+CD95- naive CD8+ T cells lacking CXCR3 (TNR3-). This receptor was identified in a human donor in good health. Some clones in this sample may be carry-over from other donors' samples. The chain combines TRBV28 with TRBJ2-7; TCRdb's D call, TRBD2, is unchecked because there is no DNA. CDR3 amino acids: CASRTNSGGAYEQYF.